This TCR beta chain is from a study of T cell responses to AZD1222 COVID-19 vaccine. Study-level results: Clonal diversity was possibly underestimated, and white British individuals and females predominated among donors. Among spike-specific TCRs, nearly half reportedly target unmutated variant regions.

Generated by immunoSEQ multiplex PCR, the TCRdb table keeps only in-frame clones and is missing some. The data hold 90,000 to 120,000 clones, with around 92% observed a single time. The CDR3 extends over 14 amino acids. The V gene's germline CDR1 is SGHRS and CDR2 YFSETQ. V was pared by 4 bases and J by 3 bases, with 4 bases of the junction left unmatched. As for this clone: Its antigen is unidentified. Different DNA sequences within this sample yield the same CDR3.

The receptor's source is an adult who received the AZD1222 COVID-19 vaccine. The chain has TRBV5-1 and TRBJ2-7, with TRBD1 matching 10 bases. This specimen was peripheral blood, taken 28 days after the second AZD1222 dose. CDR3 bases: TGCGCCAGCAGCAGAGGGACAGGGGACTACGAGCAGTACTTC. Translating gives CASSRGTGDYEQYF. The full variable domain, its missing parts supplied by reference TRBV5-1 and TRBJ2-7, is KAGVTQTPRYLIKTRGQQVTLSCSPISGHRSVSWYQQTPGQGLQFLFEYFSETQRNKGNFPGRFSGRQFSNSRSEMNVSTLELGDSALYLCASSRGTGDYEQYFGPGTRLTVT.